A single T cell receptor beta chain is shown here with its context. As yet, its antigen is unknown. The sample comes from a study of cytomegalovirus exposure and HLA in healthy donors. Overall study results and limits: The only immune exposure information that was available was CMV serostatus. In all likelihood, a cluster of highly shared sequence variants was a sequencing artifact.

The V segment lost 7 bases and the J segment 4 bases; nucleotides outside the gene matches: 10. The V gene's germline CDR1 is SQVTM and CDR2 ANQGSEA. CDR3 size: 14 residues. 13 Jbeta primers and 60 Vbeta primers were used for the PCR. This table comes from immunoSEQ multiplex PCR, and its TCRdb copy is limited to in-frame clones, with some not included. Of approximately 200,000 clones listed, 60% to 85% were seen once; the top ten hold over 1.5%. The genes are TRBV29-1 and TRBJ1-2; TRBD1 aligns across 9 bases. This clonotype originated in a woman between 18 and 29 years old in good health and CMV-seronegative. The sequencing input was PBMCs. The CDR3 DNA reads TGCAGCGGCCTAGGGGCGACAGGGGGCTATGGCTACACCTTC. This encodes CSGLGATGGYGYTF.